These 21 T cell receptor beta chains were all obtained from the same sample, sequenced in a study of shared clonotypes between healthy human individuals. Method: immunoSEQ multiplex PCR; TCRdb's copy keeps in-frame clones and lacks some. The sample contains hundreds of thousands of clones, about 74% of which appear only once. The sample was memory CD4+ T cells sorted from blood. Subset indicated: CD45RA-negative fraction. The receptors stem from a woman in her 30s in good health.

This clone occurred a few times. This chain connects TRBV11-3 to TRBJ1-1, with TRBD1 matching over 8 bases. This CDR3 spans 13 amino acids. V shed 5 bases and J 6 bases; nucleotides not matched to a gene: 5. Germline CDR1 SGHNT, CDR2 YENEEA. DNA for the CDR3: TGTGCCAGCAGCCTGGACAGGGCCGCTGAAGCTTTCTTT. Protein: CASSLDRAAEAFF.

This chain joins TRBV5-8 and TRBJ2-1; 13 bases are shared with TRBD2. Germline V gives CDR1 SGHTS, CDR2 YDEGEE. J was trimmed by 6 bases and V by 7 bases; bases with no gene match: 4. This CDR3 is 14 amino acids long. For the CDR3, the DNA is TGTGCCAGCGGAGGACTAGCGGGAGTCAATGAGCAGTTCTTC. Translated, it gives CASGGLAGVNEQFF.

The genes are TRBV5-1 and TRBJ1-2; 7 bases line up with TRBD1. The CDR3 is 15 residues long. The V segment lost 4 bases and the J segment 0 bases; nucleotides outside the gene matches: 6. The germline CDR1 and CDR2 sequences are SGHRS and YFSETQ. The CDR3 region has the DNA TGCGCCAGCAGCCCGGGGACAGTCACTAACTATGGCTACACCTTC. Encoded protein: CASSPGTVTNYGYTF.

As concerns this clone: A much larger clonotype is one base distant, so this may be a read error. This chain uses TRBV7-9 with TRBJ1-1, with D unresolved. V lost 6 bases and J lost 0, with 8 bases in between. CDR1 SEHNR and CDR2 FQNEAQ come from the germline V gene (reference sequence). This CDR3 region has 13 residues. The CDR3 sequence is CASSYTVNTEAFF. The CDR3 nucleotides are TGTGCCAGCAGTTACACAGTGAACACTGAAGCTTTCTTT.

V and J are TRBV7-6 and TRBJ2-5; maybe TRBD2 (6 bases). Trimming removed 1 base at V and 2 bases at J, with 11 bases between. Germline assignment: CDR1 SGHVS and CDR2 FNYEAQ. There are 15 residues in the CDR3. The CDR3 DNA is TGTGCCAGCAGCTTAGGTGCCGGGAGTCAAGAGACCCAGTACTTC. Amino acids: CASSLGAGSQETQYF.

This chain links TRBV25-1 with TRBJ2-7, with a tentative D call TRBD1 (6 bases). The germline CDR1 and CDR2 sequences are MGHDK and SYGVNS. The CDR3 is made up of 15 amino acids. Between the trimmed V and J ends, which lost 2 bases and 5 bases, there was a span of 16 bases. The CDR3 nucleotides read TGTGCCAGCAGTGAAAGTTCAGGGGCTTGGAACGAGCAGTACTTC. It specifies CASSESSGAWNEQYF.

The chain carries TRBV2 and TRBJ2-7; D call uncertain. Trimming cost V 3 bases and J 3 bases, with 12 bases left between them. This CDR3 contains 14 residues. Germline V gene data show CDR1 as SNHLY and CDR2 as FYNNEI. As DNA, the CDR3 is TGTGCCAGCAGTGATCCCAATAGAAGCTACGAGCAGTACTTC. Its translation: CASSDPNRSYEQYF.

This clone was counted a few times. The gene calls are TRBV2 and TRBJ2-2; D gene uncertain. Trimming took 1 base from V and 13 from J, leaving 10 bases between them. Germline assignment: CDR1 SNHLY and CDR2 FYNNEI. The CDR3 loop spans 12 amino acids. CDR3 sequence (DNA): TGTGCCAGCAGTGAAGGTAGTTCGAGGCTGTTTTTT. Amino acid sequence: CASSEGSSRLFF.

This clone was counted at least ten times. V is TRBV27 and J is TRBJ1-5; D is uncertain. The CDR3 is made up of 17 amino acids. Between the trimmed V and J ends, which lost 10 bases and 1 base, there was a span of 23 bases. The V gene's germline CDR1 is MNHEY and CDR2 SMNVEV (reference sequence). The CDR3, as DNA: TGTGCCACCCGTCGGTCCGCCCAGCCCAAAAGCAATCAGCCCCAGCATTTT. Translation gives CATRRSAQPKSNQPQHF.

The gene calls are TRBV4-1 and TRBJ2-6, with D perhaps matching TRBD2 (6 bases). V gave up 5 bases and J gave up 1 base, with 9 bases separating them. The CDR3 length is 15 residues. Germline-derived CDR1 and CDR2 are MGHRA and YSYEKL. CDR3 nucleotides: TGCGCCAGCAGCATACTAGCTTCTGGGGCCAACGTCCTGACTTTC. This gives the protein CASSILASGANVLTF.

This clone showed up just a few times. The V call is TRBV29-1, the J call TRBJ2-2, with 10 bases matching TRBD2. The V gene end was trimmed by 5 bases and the J gene end by 5 bases; junction bases not matched to a gene: 2. Germline values: CDR1 SQVTM, CDR2 ANQGSEA. The CDR3 is 13 residues long. DNA of the CDR3: TGCAGCGTTAGCGGGAGGGTAACCGGGGAGCTGTTTTTT. This translates into CSVSGRVTGELFF.

This sequence joins TRBV18 and TRBJ2-7, with a tentative D call TRBD1 (6 bases). Germline CDR1 is KGHSH and CDR2 is LQKENI. The CDR3 consists of 13 residues. V gave up 4 bases and J gave up 5 bases, with 12 bases separating them. The CDR3 loop reads CASSRTDRNEQYF. The CDR3 DNA sequence: TGTGCCAGCTCACGTACAGACAGGAACGAGCAGTACTTC.

The chain employs TRBV6-1 and TRBJ2-5, with 7 bases matching TRBD1. Trimming at V came to 5 bases and at J to 2 bases, leaving 2 bases not matched to a gene. The V gene's germline CDR1 is MNHNS and CDR2 SASEGT. This CDR3 has 13 amino acids. CDR3 nucleotide sequence: TGTGCCAGCAGTAAGGACAGGCAAGAGACCCAGTACTTC. This encodes CASSKDRQETQYF.

The chain carries TRBV10-1 and TRBJ1-2; D is ambiguous. CDR1 is WNHNN and CDR2 is SYGVQD in the germline V gene (reference sequence). The germline V and J ends were trimmed by 3 bases and 8 bases, with 13 bases remaining between them. The CDR3 consists of 13 residues. The CDR3 reads CASSEYTGGGYTF. DNA for the CDR3: TGCGCCAGCAGTGAATATACCGGTGGGGGCTACACCTTC.

This clone was counted a few times. V usage is TRBV5-1 and J usage is TRBJ1-1; TRBD1 matches 10 bases. The junction had 10 bases not matched to a gene; V was cut back by 4 bases and J by 7 bases. CDR3 length: 15 residues. Looked up from germline, CDR1 is SGHRS and CDR2 is YFSETQ. The CDR3 nucleotides read TGCGCCAGCAGCCCGATTATGGGACAGGGGTTTGAAGCTTTCTTT. This encodes CASSPIMGQGFEAFF.

V and J are TRBV5-1 and TRBJ2-1, with a tentative D call TRBD1 (5 bases). The CDR3 contains 15 residues. Germline V lookup: CDR1 SGHRS, CDR2 YFSETQ. Trimming cost V 4 bases and J 2 bases, with 13 bases left between them. In DNA form, the CDR3 reads TGCGCCAGCAGCCCAGCCGACAGCACCTACAATGAGCAGTTCTTC. Its protein is CASSPADSTYNEQFF.

V and J are TRBV5-1 and TRBJ1-1; D not resolved. Germline V CDR1 and CDR2: SGHRS, YFSETQ. The CDR3 consists of 13 residues. V was trimmed by 4 bases and J by 1 base, leaving 8 bases between them. The CDR3 loop is CASSGVGNTEAFF. The CDR3 DNA reads TGCGCCAGCAGCGGAGTCGGGAACACTGAAGCTTTCTTT.

The J gene is TRBJ1-1, the V gene TRBV5-1; D uncertain. Germline lookup yields CDR1 SGHRS and CDR2 YFSETQ. V was clipped by 0 bases and J by 1 base, with 13 bases between them. CDR3 length equals 16 residues. CDR3 protein: CASSLAGGRRNTEAFF. CDR3 nucleotide sequence: TGCGCCAGCAGCTTGGCAGGTGGAAGACGGAACACTGAAGCTTTCTTT. The variable domain in full, completed from reference TRBV5-1 and TRBJ1-1, reads KAGVTQTPRYLIKTRGQQVTLSCSPISGHRSVSWYQQTPGQGLQFLFEYFSETQRNKGNFPGRFSGRQFSNSRSEMNVSTLELGDSALYLCASSLAGGRRNTEAFFGQGTRLTVV.

The rearrangement uses TRBV28 and TRBJ2-1; TRBD2 matches at 13 bases. After removal of 4 bases from V and 9 bases from J, the junction contained 9 bases not matched to a gene. The CDR3 totals 16 residues. Germline CDR1 is MDHEN and CDR2 is SYDVKM. As DNA, the CDR3 is TGTGCCAGCAGTTCGACTGGGACTAGCGGGAAGGGTGAGCAGTTCTTC. This translates into CASSSTGTSGKGEQFF.

This clone was seen a handful of times. The genes are TRBV27 and TRBJ2-3; 10 bases match TRBD2. Trimming cost V 5 bases and J 1 base; bases outside gene matches: 3. Germline CDR1 reads MNHEY; CDR2 reads SMNVEV (reference sequence). CDR3 size: 15 residues. CDR3 in DNA: TGTGCCAGCAGTAAAGGACTAGCGGGCACAGATACGCAGTATTTT. This translates into CASSKGLAGTDTQYF.

This chain connects TRBV11-2 to TRBJ2-7; TRBD2 matches at 12 bases. Germline CDR1 SGHAT, CDR2 FQNNGV. CDR3 length: 17 amino acids. Trimming removed 0 bases from V and 7 bases from J; junction bases left unmatched: 10. CDR3 sequence reads: CASSLDGGTSGLGEQYF. The CDR3 bases are TGTGCCAGCAGCTTAGATGGCGGGACTAGCGGGTTGGGAGAGCAGTACTTC.